These 28 T cell receptor beta chains originate from one sample sequenced in a study of blood T cell repertoires in COVID-19 (dated by TCRdb to between 2020 and 2021). Preparation of the library involved the immunoSEQ multiplex PCR assay. TCRdb obtained this table from immuneACCESS and retained in-frame rearrangements with V and J assigned. These tables miss some clones; where compared with another copy, unresolved V genes account for less than half of the shortfall, and the remainder is unexplained. This sample has tens of thousands of clones in its table, and roughly 85% of those were observed once. Roughly 10% of the sample lies in the top ten. Sequenced sample: peripheral blood. These TCRs come from a human donor in a cohort sampled during active COVID-19.

The chain employs TRBV6-4 and TRBJ2-3, with D maybe TRBD2 (5 bases). V lost 6 bases and J 4 bases, leaving 11 bases between the germline ends. Germline V gene data show CDR1 as MRHNA and CDR2 as SNTAGT. CDR3 length equals 13 residues. CDR3 nucleotides: TGTGCCAGCAGCAACGGGGTTCCAGATACGCAGTATTTT. It encodes CASSNGVPDTQYF.

The chain joins TRBV19 to TRBJ1-1; TRBD1 might be the D (5 bases). Germline V CDR1 and CDR2: LNHDA, SQIVND (reference sequence). The V and J ends lost 2 bases and 0 bases respectively, with 13 bases between them. The CDR3 loop spans 16 amino acids. The chain's CDR3 is CASSIPTGGVNTEAFF. The CDR3 region has the DNA TGTGCCAGTAGTATACCTACGGGGGGAGTGAACACTGAAGCTTTCTTT.

V usage is TRBV6-6 and J usage is TRBJ2-7; a weak D match, TRBD2 (6 bases). The germline gives CDR1 MNHNY, CDR2 SVGAGI (reference sequence). The CDR3 extends over 14 amino acids. Trimming pared 5 bases from V and 4 bases from J, leaving 15 bases between. CDR3 coding DNA: TGTGCCAGCAGTGACGGGGGACGTGGGTACGAGCAGTACTTC. Translating gives CASSDGGRGYEQYF.

V usage is TRBV4-1 and J usage is TRBJ2-7; a possible D gene is TRBD1 (5 bases). CDR1 is MGHRA and CDR2 is YSYEKL in the germline V gene. The V and J ends lost 3 bases and 6 bases respectively, with 15 bases between them. This CDR3 is built from 14 residues. As DNA, the CDR3 is TGCGCCAGCAGCCAGGGGCCCCTTCCACCCGAGCAGTACTTC. Translating gives CASSQGPLPPEQYF.

V and J are TRBV15 and TRBJ1-1; no reliable D call. Germline loops: CDR1 LNHNV, CDR2 YYDKDF (reference sequence). The V end was cut by 1 base, the J end by 0 bases, with 12 bases between. This CDR3 has 16 amino acids. CDR3 in amino acids: CATSRGSVYVNTEAFF. The DNA for the CDR3 is TGTGCCACCAGCAGAGGGTCGGTATACGTGAACACTGAAGCTTTCTTT.

V gene TRBV5-6 combines with J gene TRBJ2-7; 8 bases agree with TRBD1. Per the germline V gene, CDR1 is SGHDT and CDR2 is YYEEEE. V gave up 3 bases and J gave up 4 bases; unmatched junction bases: 12. The CDR3 covers 16 residues. The DNA of the CDR3 is TGTGCCAGCAGCTCGCCCCGGACAGGGATGGCGTACGAGCAGTACTTC. It yields the protein CASSSPRTGMAYEQYF.

The chain uses TRBV27 and TRBJ2-4; D gene ambiguous. The CDR3 has 14 residues. Germline-derived CDR1 and CDR2 are MNHEY and SMNVEV (reference sequence). V lost 4 bases to trimming and J lost 0 bases, with 7 bases between them. Here the CDR3 DNA reads TGTGCCAGCAGTTCTCGGGTAGCCAAAAACATTCAGTACTTC. Its translation: CASSSRVAKNIQYF.

The genes are TRBV19 and TRBJ2-2; no clear D. The CDR3 contains 11 residues. With 6 bases removed from V and 3 bases from J, the gap between germline ends came to 2 bases. Germline V gene lookup returns CDR1 LNHDA and CDR2 SQIVND (reference sequence). CDR3: CASSYTGELFF. As DNA, the CDR3 is TGTGCCAGTAGCTACACCGGGGAGCTGTTTTTT. The full variable domain, with the rest looked up from reference TRBV19 and TRBJ2-2, is DGGITQSPKYLFRKEGQNVTLSCEQNLNHDAMYWYRQDPGQGLRLIYYSQIVNDFQKGDIAEGYSVSREKKESFPLTVTSAQKNPTAFYLCASSYTGELFFGEGSRLTVL.

V gene TRBV7-8 combines with J gene TRBJ2-1; 8 nucleotides align to TRBD2. Germline V gives CDR1 SGHVS, CDR2 FQNEAQ. CDR3 length: 16 residues. The V gene end was trimmed by 1 base and the J gene end by 4 bases; junction bases not matched to a gene: 6. The CDR3, as DNA: TGTGCCAGCAGCTTAGTCGACGCGGGGGGTTACAATGAGCAGTTCTTC. Translated, it gives CASSLVDAGGYNEQFF.

The count of this clone is one. The chain carries TRBV18 and TRBJ1-2; 8 nucleotides agree with TRBD1. The germline V gene has CDR1 KGHSH and CDR2 LQKENI. V lost 2 bases to trimming and J lost 6 bases; unmatched junction nucleotides: 5. The CDR3 sequence is 14 residues long. The DNA of the CDR3 is TGTGCCAGCTCACCAGCGGACAGGGCCGATGGCTACACCTTC. Translating gives CASSPADRADGYTF. Full variable domain (remainder filled in from reference TRBV18 and TRBJ1-2): NAGVMQNPRHLVRRRGQEARLRCSPMKGHSHVYWYRQLPEEGLKFMVYLQKENIIDESGMPKERFSAEFPKEGPSILRIQQVVRGDSAAYFCASSPADRADGYTFGSGTRLTVV.

This clone was counted only a few times. V gene TRBV7-9 combines with J gene TRBJ2-5; no clear D gene. The CDR3 consists of 13 residues. In germline, CDR1 is SEHNR, CDR2 FQNEAQ (reference sequence). With 3 bases removed from V and 5 bases from J, the gap between germline ends came to 10 bases. CDR3 amino acids: CASSLQVAETQYF. As DNA, the CDR3 is TGTGCCAGCAGCTTGCAGGTTGCGGAGACCCAGTACTTC.

This clone occurred once. The chain links TRBV11-2 to TRBJ2-7; TRBD1 agrees at 8 bases. The CDR3 loop spans 18 amino acids. Germline V lookup: CDR1 SGHAT, CDR2 FQNNGV. The J segment lost 7 bases and the V segment lost 2 bases, leaving 19 bases of the junction unmatched. The CDR3 is CASSLQVGTGLNWREQYF. DNA of the CDR3: TGTGCCAGCAGCTTACAAGTCGGGACAGGACTAAACTGGCGGGAGCAGTACTTC.

The chain employs TRBV2 and TRBJ2-3, with D tentatively TRBD2 (6 bases). V lost 10 bases and J 3 bases, leaving 11 bases between the germline ends. Germline V gene sequence: CDR1 SNHLY, CDR2 FYNNEI. The CDR3 consists of 12 residues. The CDR3 region is CATGAGTDTQYF. The CDR3 coding sequence is TGTGCCACCGGGGCGGGAACAGATACGCAGTATTTT.

The V and J genes are TRBV2 and TRBJ2-2; the D gene is possibly TRBD2 (5 bases). Trimming left V 1 base short and J 1 base short, with 7 bases between. Germline CDR1 SNHLY, CDR2 FYNNEI. CDR3 length: 15 residues. The CDR3 region has the DNA TGTGCCAGCAGTGAAGGAGGGAAGAACACCGGGGAGCTGTTTTTT. It translates to CASSEGGKNTGELFF.

CDR3 nucleotides: TGTGCCAGCAGTCCCTTTAGGGGCGCTGAAGCTTTCTTT. It is translated as CASSPFRGAEAFF. V and J are TRBV6-5 and TRBJ1-1; D is possibly TRBD1 (5 bases). V shed 5 bases and J shed 6 bases, with 13 bases lying between them. Per germline, CDR1 MNHEY and CDR2 SVGAGI. The length of the CDR3 is 13 residues.

The chain joins TRBV5-1 to TRBJ2-3; 12 bases are shared with TRBD2. Unmatched junction bases numbered 4, after V lost 4 bases and J lost 1 base. The CDR3 is made up of 16 amino acids. Per germline, CDR1 SGHRS and CDR2 YFSETQ. Here the CDR3 reads CASSRTSGARTDTQYF. Written as DNA, the CDR3 is TGCGCCAGCAGCCGGACTAGCGGGGCGCGCACAGATACGCAGTATTTT.

The V gene is TRBV19, the J gene TRBJ2-7; TRBD1 matches at 9 bases. This CDR3 spans 14 amino acids. Germline CDR1 reads LNHDA; CDR2 reads SQIVND (reference sequence). V lost 6 bases, J lost 3 bases, and 6 bases stayed unmatched. The DNA of the CDR3 is TGTGCCAGTAGCACCGGGACAGGGTTCTACGAGCAGTACTTC. This gives the protein CASSTGTGFYEQYF.

This sequence joins TRBV18 and TRBJ1-3, with D perhaps matching TRBD1 (5 bases). Trimming stripped 4 bases from V and 0 bases from J, with 13 bases between. The germline CDR1 and CDR2 sequences are KGHSH and LQKENI. The length of the CDR3 is 16 residues. The CDR3 DNA reads as TGTGCCAGCTCACGCGGGACGGGAGACTCTGGAAACACCATATATTTT. Translating it yields CASSRGTGDSGNTIYF.

CDR3 coding DNA: TGTGCCAGCAGTGAAACAGGGGGTATTTACACTGAAGCTTTCTTT. Encoded protein: CASSETGGIYTEAFF. V gene TRBV2 combines with J gene TRBJ1-1, with 8 bases matching TRBD1. CDR1 is SNHLY and CDR2 is FYNNEI in the germline V gene. The CDR3 extends over 15 amino acids. V lost 2 bases to trimming and J lost 3 bases; unmatched junction nucleotides: 5. Full variable domain (remainder filled in from reference TRBV2 and TRBJ1-1): EPEVTQTPSHQVTQMGQEVILRCVPISNHLYFYWYRQILGQKVEFLVSFYNNEISEKSEIFDDQFSVERPDGSNFTLKIRSTKLEDSAMYFCASSETGGIYTEAFFGQGTRLTVV.

The chain carries TRBV11-3 and TRBJ1-2, with 7 bases aligning to TRBD1. The CDR3 has 14 residues. The germline V gene encodes CDR1 SGHNT and CDR2 YENEEA. V shed 5 bases, J shed 8 bases, and the junction held 11 bases outside the gene matches. CDR3 sequence: CASSRTGTDGGYTF. CDR3 bases: TGTGCCAGCAGCCGAACGGGGACAGATGGAGGCTACACCTTC.

The chain combines TRBV6-1 with TRBJ1-5; 7 bases fit TRBD1. This CDR3 region has 17 residues. From germline, CDR1 is MNHNS and CDR2 SASEGT. Trimming removed 2 bases from V and 0 bases from J; junction bases left unmatched: 7. CDR3 nucleotide sequence: TGTGCCAGCAGTGAATGGGGACAGTCATATAGCAATCAGCCCCAGCATTTT. Protein: CASSEWGQSYSNQPQHF.

The chain uses TRBV4-1 and TRBJ2-7; a possible D gene is TRBD1 (5 bases). Germline values: CDR1 MGHRA, CDR2 YSYEKL. V was pared by 2 bases and J by 0 bases, with 20 bases between. The CDR3 covers 18 residues. DNA for the CDR3: TGCGCCAGCAGCCAATTCCCAGGGCGTGACACGTACTCCTACGAGCAGTACTTC. Amino acids: CASSQFPGRDTYSYEQYF.

This clone was observed a single time. The genes are TRBV18 and TRBJ2-7; unclear D gene. V was clipped by 0 bases and J by 4 bases, with 7 bases between them. Germline V gene sequence: CDR1 KGHSH, CDR2 LQKENI. The CDR3 consists of 13 residues. The chain's CDR3 is CASSPPTAYEQYF. The CDR3 region has the DNA TGTGCCAGCTCACCACCAACAGCATACGAGCAGTACTTC.

V usage is TRBV6-5 and J usage is TRBJ1-1; no firm D call. The length of the CDR3 is 12 residues. Trimming cost V 0 bases and J 6 bases, with 5 bases left between them. Germline values: CDR1 MNHEY, CDR2 SVGAGI. The CDR3 DNA sequence: TGTGCCAGCAGTTACTCGCCGGCTGAAGCTTTCTTT. Protein product: CASSYSPAEAFF.

The chain couples TRBV5-1 to TRBJ1-1; 7 bases align to TRBD1. Germline assignment: CDR1 SGHRS and CDR2 YFSETQ. There are 14 residues in the CDR3. The V gene end was trimmed by 4 bases and the J gene end by 0 bases; junction bases not matched to a gene: 3. The CDR3 reads CASSGQDMNTEAFF. CDR3 nucleotides: TGCGCCAGCAGCGGACAGGACATGAACACTGAAGCTTTCTTT.

The rearrangement joins TRBV12-3 or TRBV12-4 to TRBJ1-1; tentatively, D is TRBD1 (6 bases). This CDR3 region has 13 residues. V was cut by 6 bases and J by 5 bases, with 13 bases left in between. The CDR3 loop is CASSTGRGTEAFF. In DNA, the CDR3 is TGTGCCAGCAGCACAGGGAGGGGGACTGAAGCTTTCTTT.

The chain is built from TRBV4-1 and TRBJ2-5; 7 nucleotides match TRBD1. CDR3 size: 15 residues. The germline CDR1 and CDR2 sequences are MGHRA and YSYEKL. Losses at the gene ends were 5 bases for V and 2 bases for J; bases not matched to a gene: 8. The CDR3, as DNA: TGCGCCAGCAGCGAATCAGGGGGAAGACAAGAGACCCAGTACTTC. Translated, it gives CASSESGGRQETQYF.

The chain employs TRBV27 and TRBJ2-4, with TRBD2 identical over 7 bases. Trimming at V came to 5 bases and at J to 0 bases, leaving 4 bases not matched to a gene. There are 15 residues in the CDR3. Germline CDR1 is MNHEY and CDR2 is SMNVEV (reference sequence). CDR3 bases: TGTGCCAGCAGTCGGTTAGCGGGAGCCAAAAACATTCAGTACTTC. It is translated as CASSRLAGAKNIQYF.